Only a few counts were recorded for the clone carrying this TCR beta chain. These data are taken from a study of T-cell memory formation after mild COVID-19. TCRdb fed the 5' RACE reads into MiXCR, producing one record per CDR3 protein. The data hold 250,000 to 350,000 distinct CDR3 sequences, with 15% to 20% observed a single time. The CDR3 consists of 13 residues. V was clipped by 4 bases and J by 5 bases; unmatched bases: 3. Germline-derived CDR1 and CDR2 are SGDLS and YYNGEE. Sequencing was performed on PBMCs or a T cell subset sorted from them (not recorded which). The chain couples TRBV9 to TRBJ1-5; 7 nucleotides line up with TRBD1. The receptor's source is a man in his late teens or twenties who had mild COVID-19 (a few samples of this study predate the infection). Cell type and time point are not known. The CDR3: CASSTGVDQPQHF. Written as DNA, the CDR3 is TGTGCCAGCAGCACAGGGGTGGATCAGCCCCAGCATTTT.